This note documents a single T cell receptor (beta chain) sequence. The source of the sample is a study of blood T cell repertoires in COVID-19. Study-level information: T cells, B-cell-depleted T cells, or PBMCs provided the cDNA or gDNA that served as material.

The germline gives CDR1 LNHDA, CDR2 SQIVND (reference sequence). The CDR3 sequence is 15 residues long. The ends were cut back, 1 base at V and 2 bases at J, with 12 bases in the middle. Across over 20 US areas, participants ranged in age from roughly 18 to 95 years. Participants' reported clinical history set cohort assignment. Per the study methods: Amplification of reference gene primers was used by the study to estimate nucleated cell counts. Generated by immunoSEQ multiplex PCR, the TCRdb table keeps only in-frame clones and is missing some. V and J calls and clone size follow that table, whereas D and trimming were derived from the DNA. In the table there are 350,000 to 400,000 clones, less than 90% of which are singletons.

Sequencing used PBMCs or T cells enriched from blood (not recorded which). This clonotype was obtained from a woman in her twenties or thirties who had recovered from COVID-19. This chain connects TRBV19 to TRBJ2-7, with D possibly matching TRBD2 (5 bases). This CDR3 is CASSIGGLVTYEQYF. The DNA of the CDR3 is TGTGCCAGTAGTATAGGCGGGCTCGTCACCTACGAGCAGTACTTC. Variable domain in full (rest from reference TRBV19 and TRBJ2-7): DGGITQSPKYLFRKEGQNVTLSCEQNLNHDAMYWYRQDPGQGLRLIYYSQIVNDFQKGDIAEGYSVSREKKESFPLTVTSAQKNPTAFYLCASSIGGLVTYEQYFGPGTRLTVT.